The 26 T cell receptor beta chains given below trace back to one sample, sequenced in a study of T cell responses to AZD1222 COVID-19 vaccine. Here immunoSEQ multiplex PCR was the method, and the copy in TCRdb shows in-frame clones only, minus some. The sample consists of 150,000 to 180,000 clones, about 92% of them appearing once. This specimen was peripheral blood, taken on day 0 of AZD1222 vaccination. These receptors all come from an adult in good health.

The chain combines TRBV6-5 with TRBJ1-6; 9 nucleotides match TRBD1. The length of the CDR3 is 12 residues. Germline lookup yields CDR1 MNHEY and CDR2 SVGAGI. V was clipped by 10 bases and J by 7 bases; unmatched bases: 2. CDR3 nucleotide sequence: TGTGCCACCGGACAGGGGAATTCACCCCTCCACTTT. It yields the protein CATGQGNSPLHF.

The genes are TRBV4-2 and TRBJ2-1, with 10 bases matching TRBD1. This CDR3 contains 15 residues. Looked up from germline, CDR1 is LGHNA and CDR2 is YNFKEQ. V was pared by 3 bases and J by 8 bases, with 7 bases of the junction left unmatched. The CDR3 DNA sequence: TGTGCCAGCAGCCACTCACCGGGACAGGGGCATGAGCAGTTCTTC. Its translation is CASSHSPGQGHEQFF.

The rearrangement joins TRBV6-5 to TRBJ1-3; the D gene is possibly TRBD1 (6 bases). V was trimmed by 4 bases and J by 4 bases, leaving 11 bases between them. Germline V gene data show CDR1 as MNHEY and CDR2 as SVGAGI. The CDR3 has 14 amino acids. The CDR3 coding sequence is TGTGCCAGCAGTTCCGGGGGCTCCGGAAACACCATATATTTT. This sequence encodes CASSSGGSGNTIYF.

J is TRBJ2-3 and V is TRBV12-3 or TRBV12-4, with a possible D match to TRBD2 (5 bases). Deletions cut 5 bases from V and 3 bases from J, with 9 bases between. The CDR3 spans 13 residues. CDR3 sequence: CASSLRGTDTQYF. CDR3 nucleotides: TGTGCCAGCAGTCTCCGGGGTACAGATACGCAGTATTTT.

The chain combines TRBV5-1 with TRBJ1-1, with a possible D match to TRBD1 (6 bases). V was trimmed by 4 bases and J by 0 bases, leaving 13 bases between them. Germline loops: CDR1 SGHRS, CDR2 YFSETQ. This CDR3 has 15 residues. CDR3 in DNA: TGCGCCAGCAGCGCATACAGGGTTATGAACACTGAAGCTTTCTTT. It translates to CASSAYRVMNTEAFF.

V and J are TRBV2 and TRBJ1-2, with D maybe TRBD1 (5 bases). Germline-derived CDR1 and CDR2 are SNHLY and FYNNEI. Between the trimmed V and J ends, which lost 8 bases and 4 bases, there was a span of 23 bases. CDR3 length: 16 amino acids. CDR3 region: CASLIPTGRSPYGYTF. In DNA form, the CDR3 reads TGTGCCAGCCTCATCCCAACAGGACGGTCTCCCTATGGCTACACCTTC.

This clone appeared once. The V and J genes are TRBV6-5 and TRBJ2-7, with D hard to call. Germline V gene lookup returns CDR1 MNHEY and CDR2 SVGAGI. Trimming cost V 10 bases and J 3 bases, with 16 bases left between them. CDR3 length: 13 amino acids. The CDR3 loop reads CATSEPPGYEQYF. The CDR3 DNA reads TGTGCCACCTCAGAACCCCCAGGCTACGAGCAGTACTTC.

The rearrangement joins TRBV10-2 to TRBJ2-7; TRBD1 agrees at 7 bases. This CDR3 has 16 residues. CDR1 and CDR2 from the germline V gene are WSHSY and SAAADI. J lost 7 bases, V lost 6 bases, and 18 bases had no gene match. Here the CDR3 DNA reads TGCGCCAGCAGGAAACCTACAGGGGCCCTTTTACGGGAGCAGTACTTC. This gives the protein CASRKPTGALLREQYF.

The rearrangement links TRBV5-1 to TRBJ1-2, with D perhaps TRBD1 (6 bases). V lost 1 base, J lost 0 bases, and 7 bases lay in between. The CDR3 consists of 14 residues. Germline CDR1 reads SGHRS; CDR2 reads YFSETQ. The CDR3 is CASSLRGPNYGYTF. The CDR3 DNA is TGCGCCAGCAGCTTGCGGGGGCCTAACTATGGCTACACCTTC.

The chain recombines TRBV5-4 with TRBJ2-5; D not certain. The CDR3 contains 12 residues. Between the trimmed V and J ends, which lost 0 bases and 2 bases, there was a span of 2 bases. CDR1 SGHNT and CDR2 YYREEE come from the germline V gene (reference sequence). The CDR3 is CASSLGQETQYF. DNA for the CDR3: TGTGCCAGCAGCTTGGGGCAAGAGACCCAGTACTTC.

For this clone: Because the CDR3's place on the DNA is in doubt, the DNA is left out and the CDR3 is given as listed by TCRdb. The chain employs TRBV6-1 and TRBJ2-2; the D call TRBD2 from the table was never checked on the DNA. The CDR3 spans 15 amino acids, including both terminal residues. In germline, CDR1 is MNHNS, CDR2 SASEGT. CDR3 residues: CASSEVSLRAGELFF.

The chain employs TRBV3-1 (or the pseudogene TRBV3-2) and TRBJ1-2; TRBD1 might be the D (6 bases). The ends were cut back, 2 bases at V and 0 bases at J, with 13 bases in the middle. The CDR3 totals 16 residues. Germline V lookup: CDR1 LGHDT, CDR2 YNNKEL (reference sequence). The CDR3 nucleotides read TGTGCCAGCAGCCAACTCGGGACATTTCCTAACTATGGCTACACCTTC. This gives the protein CASSQLGTFPNYGYTF.

The J gene is TRBJ1-3, the V gene TRBV30, with D uncertain. The V and J ends lost 4 bases and 4 bases respectively, with 8 bases between them. Germline CDR1 GTSNPN, CDR2 SVGIG (reference sequence). The CDR3 has 12 residues. The CDR3 DNA follows: TGTGCCTGGAAGGGCCTAGGAAACACCATATATTTT. This translates into CAWKGLGNTIYF.

This clone has just one count. The rearrangement joins TRBV7-9 to TRBJ2-7; 8 bases agree with TRBD2. Germline V gene lookup returns CDR1 SEHNR and CDR2 FQNEAQ (reference sequence). The CDR3 extends over 14 amino acids. V was clipped by 5 bases and J by 3 bases; unmatched bases: 6. CDR3 in DNA: TGTGCCAGCAGCCCGGGGGGGCCCCTCTACGAGCAGTACTTC. It encodes CASSPGGPLYEQYF.

This sequence joins TRBV7-9 and TRBJ2-7, with no clear D. This CDR3 has 12 amino acids. Germline V gene data show CDR1 as SEHNR and CDR2 as FQNEAQ (reference sequence). V gave up 1 base and J gave up 5 bases, with 6 bases separating them. CDR3 sequence: CASSLVAHEQYF. The CDR3 region has the DNA TGTGCCAGCAGCTTAGTGGCCCACGAGCAGTACTTC. The complete variable domain, with remaining parts taken from reference TRBV7-9 and TRBJ2-7, reads DTGVSQNPRHKITKRGQNVTFRCDPISEHNRLYWYRQTLGQGPEFLTYFQNEAQLEKSRLLSDRFSAERPKGSFSTLEIQRTEQGDSAMYLCASSLVAHEQYFGPGTRLTVT.

J is TRBJ2-7 and V is TRBV7-9; D perhaps matches TRBD2 (6 bases). The CDR3 contains 14 residues. In germline, CDR1 is SEHNR, CDR2 FQNEAQ (reference sequence). V was pared by 3 bases and J by 3 bases, with 12 bases between. Here the CDR3 reads CASSLEGRLYEQYF. In DNA, the CDR3 is TGTGCCAGCAGCTTGGAGGGACGACTCTACGAGCAGTACTTC.

The chain is built from TRBV9 and TRBJ2-1; D gene uncertain. V lost 1 base and J 8 bases, leaving 16 bases between the germline ends. The CDR3 contains 15 residues. Per germline, CDR1 SGDLS and CDR2 YYNGEE. The CDR3, as DNA: TGTGCCAGCAGCGTAAGCCCACCCCCTGGCGATGAGCAGTTCTTC. This codes for CASSVSPPPGDEQFF.

The J gene is TRBJ2-7, the V gene TRBV5-6; D unclear. Germline assignment: CDR1 SGHDT and CDR2 YYEEEE. This CDR3 comprises 15 residues. The ends were cut back, 4 bases at V and 3 bases at J, with 17 bases in the middle. CDR3: CASSPGPSRLYEQYF. CDR3 in DNA: TGTGCCAGCAGCCCAGGACCGAGCAGACTCTACGAGCAGTACTTC.

The chain links TRBV7-2 to TRBJ2-7, with no clear D. The ends were cut back, 4 bases at V and 3 bases at J, with 13 bases in the middle. Germline CDR1 SGHTA, CDR2 FQGNSA. CDR3 length: 14 amino acids. CDR3 in DNA: TGTGCCAGCAGCTGGGGTGTAACCTTCTACGAGCAGTACTTC. Its protein is CASSWGVTFYEQYF.

The chain carries TRBV13 and TRBJ1-1, with D maybe TRBD1 (5 bases). Trimming stripped 5 bases from V and 6 bases from J, with 13 bases between. Germline-derived CDR1 and CDR2 are PRHDT and FYEKMQ (reference sequence). CDR3 length: 13 residues. In DNA form, the CDR3 reads TGTGCCAGCAGCCTGGGACGGTCCGCTGAAGCTTTCTTT. Translation: CASSLGRSAEAFF. Complete variable domain (other parts from reference TRBV13 and TRBJ1-1): AAGVIQSPRHLIKEKRETATLKCYPIPRHDTVYWYQQGPGQDPQFLISFYEKMQSDKGSIPDRFSAQQFSDYHSELNMSSLELGDSALYFCASSLGRSAEAFFGQGTRLTVV.

Worth noting for this clone: Relative to the germline gene, one junction end is altered; a read error may explain this. This rearrangement joins TRBV15 to TRBJ2-5; 7 nucleotides agree with TRBD2. The CDR3 has 15 residues. The germline CDR1 and CDR2 sequences are LNHNV and YYDKDF (reference sequence). CDR3 region: CATSREGLGPGLINF. Written as DNA, the CDR3 is TGTGCCACCAGCAGAGAGGGCTTAGGACCGGGACTAATTAACTTC.

V gene TRBV4-2 combines with J gene TRBJ1-1; a possible D gene is TRBD1 (6 bases). Looked up from germline, CDR1 is LGHNA and CDR2 is YNFKEQ. The CDR3 is made up of 14 amino acids. The V and J ends lost 0 bases and 7 bases respectively, with 12 bases between them. The chain's CDR3 is CASSQEGGGFEAFF. For the CDR3, the DNA is TGTGCCAGCAGCCAAGAAGGAGGGGGGTTTGAAGCTTTCTTT.

The chain is built from TRBV2 and TRBJ2-1; D gene ambiguous. Per germline, CDR1 SNHLY and CDR2 FYNNEI. Deletions cut 3 bases from V and 5 bases from J, with 20 bases between. CDR3 length: 17 amino acids. Written as DNA, the CDR3 is TGTGCCAGCAGTGAGCGAATAGTCCCTCCCAACAACAATGAGCAGTTCTTC. Translation: CASSERIVPPNNNEQFF.

The rearrangement uses TRBV6-4 and TRBJ1-1, with D perhaps TRBD1 (5 bases). The CDR3 has 13 residues. With 2 bases removed from V and 2 bases from J, the gap between germline ends came to 6 bases. Germline loops: CDR1 MRHNA, CDR2 SNTAGT. The DNA for the CDR3 is TGTGCCAGCAGTGACCGGGACAACACTGAAGCTTTCTTT. Amino acids: CASSDRDNTEAFF.

The CDR3 DNA is TGTGCCAGCAGCTCACATGACAGGTTCTCTGGAAACACCATATATTTT. It yields the protein CASSSHDRFSGNTIYF. This sequence joins TRBV28 and TRBJ1-3, with a weak D call TRBD1 (6 bases). The CDR3 length is 16 residues. From germline, CDR1 is MDHEN and CDR2 SYDVKM. V shed 6 bases and J shed 0 bases, with 15 bases lying between them.

J is TRBJ2-3 and V is TRBV7-2, with unresolved D. The V end lost 4 bases, the J end lost 4 bases, and 15 bases lay between the germline ends. Per germline, CDR1 SGHTA and CDR2 FQGNSA. There are 15 residues in the CDR3. CDR3 amino acids: CASSSSGFGSDTQYF. CDR3 DNA: TGTGCCAGCAGCTCTTCAGGTTTCGGGTCAGATACGCAGTATTTT.